Shown below are 17 T cell receptor beta chains from a single sample sequenced in a study of Ad26.COV2.S vaccination and SARS-CoV-2 variants. Profiling relied on immunoSEQ multiplex PCR, and the TCRdb table lists in-frame clones only, not all of them. The sample includes under 500,000 clones, 92% of them seen just once. Specified treatment: 15 to 20 received Ad26.COV2.S at low or high dose, single or two shots; several received placebo; per-sample allocation not given. Vaccine and placebo recipients were sampled on day 63 after the first injection. The starting material was peripheral blood, obtained in a trial of Ad26.COV2.S vaccine versus placebo. The receptors here all came from a person between 18 and 59 years old who received the Ad26.COV2.S COVID-19 vaccine or a placebo.

The chain has TRBV6-5 and TRBJ1-1; D gene unclear. The V end lost 7 bases, the J end lost 3 bases, and 15 bases lay between the germline ends. Germline V CDR1 and CDR2: MNHEY, SVGAGI. The CDR3 runs to 14 residues. The CDR3 loop reads CASTKTSPDTEAFF. CDR3 nucleotides: TGTGCCAGCACCAAAACAAGCCCGGACACTGAAGCTTTCTTT.

This clone was seen a single time. The chain recombines TRBV5-1 with TRBJ2-1, with 10 bases that match TRBD2. CDR1 is SGHRS, CDR2 YFSETQ, per germline. The CDR3 length is 17 residues. V shed 4 bases, J shed 2 bases, and the junction held 9 bases outside the gene matches. The CDR3 coding sequence is TGCGCCAGCAGCGGTCTAAGCGGGGGGGCCCCCTACAATGAGCAGTTCTTC. Protein: CASSGLSGGAPYNEQFF.

The rearrangement links TRBV10-2 to TRBJ1-1; D may be TRBD1 (5 bases). Trimming shortened V by 2 bases and J by 0 bases, and 10 bases separated the two germline ends. This CDR3 has 15 amino acids. Germline CDR1 WSHSY, CDR2 SAAADI. The CDR3 reads CASSEVQGVNTEAFF. DNA for the CDR3: TGCGCCAGCAGTGAGGTTCAGGGTGTGAACACTGAAGCTTTCTTT.

This sequence joins TRBV7-2 and TRBJ1-4, with D perhaps TRBD1 (6 bases). The V end was cut by 6 bases, the J end by 5 bases, with 16 bases between. Germline CDR1 SGHTA, CDR2 FQGNSA. The CDR3 is 15 residues long. As DNA, the CDR3 is TGTGCCAGCAGACTAGCGGGGGGGCCCAATGAAAAACTGTTTTTT. Residues: CASRLAGGPNEKLFF.

This rearrangement joins TRBV7-9 to TRBJ2-5; possibly TRBD1 for D (5 bases). CDR1 is SEHNR and CDR2 is FQNEAQ in the germline V gene (reference sequence). The V and J ends lost 5 bases and 5 bases respectively, with 15 bases between them. The CDR3 contains 14 residues. CDR3 sequence reads: CASSITAAGETQYF. As DNA, the CDR3 is TGTGCCAGCAGCATCACCGCTGCAGGGGAGACCCAGTACTTC. Full variable domain (remainder filled in from reference TRBV7-9 and TRBJ2-5): DTGVSQNPRHKITKRGQNVTFRCDPISEHNRLYWYRQTLGQGPEFLTYFQNEAQLEKSRLLSDRFSAERPKGSFSTLEIQRTEQGDSAMYLCASSITAAGETQYFGPGTRLLVL.

The V and J genes are TRBV4-1 and TRBJ2-1; D is ambiguous. The CDR3 consists of 15 residues. Germline V gene data show CDR1 as MGHRA and CDR2 as YSYEKL. Trimming stripped 1 base from V and 10 bases from J, with 17 bases between. CDR3 DNA sequence: TGCGCCAGCAGCCAAGGTTTCGTTGGTCAACAGGAGCAGTTCTTC. Its protein is CASSQGFVGQQEQFF.

This clone was seen a single time. The CDR3: CASSYRDNYEQYF. The CDR3 DNA reads as TGTGCCAGCAGTTACCGGGACAACTACGAGCAGTACTTC. The chain uses TRBV27 and TRBJ2-7; perhaps TRBD1 as D (6 bases). The germline V gene encodes CDR1 MNHEY and CDR2 SMNVEV (reference sequence). The germline V and J ends were trimmed by 4 bases and 3 bases, with 10 bases remaining between them. The CDR3 has 13 residues.

The J gene is TRBJ2-3, the V gene TRBV7-2, with TRBD2 identical over 12 bases. Trimming removed 3 bases from V and 2 bases from J; junction bases left unmatched: 6. There are 17 residues in the CDR3. Germline values: CDR1 SGHTA, CDR2 FQGNSA. The chain's CDR3 is CASSFLAGGPSTDTQYF. In DNA, the CDR3 is TGTGCCAGCAGCTTTCTAGCGGGGGGGCCTTCCACAGATACGCAGTATTTT.

This clone was observed a handful of times. The chain carries TRBV12-1 and TRBJ2-2. TRBV12-1 is annotated as a pseudogene. This CDR3 is built from 16 residues. The CDR3 region has the DNA TGTGCCAGCAGCTTTTTTCGTTCGGCTTATCCCGGGGAGCTGTTTTTT. Translating gives CASSFFRSAYPGELFF.

The chain is built from TRBV12-5 and TRBJ2-3, with D tentatively TRBD2 (7 bases). V was pared by 6 bases and J by 2 bases, with 15 bases between. CDR3 length: 15 amino acids. Germline CDR1 LGHNT, CDR2 FRNRAP. This CDR3 reads CASGQRGGSTDTQYF. DNA for the CDR3: TGTGCTAGTGGCCAAAGGGGGGGCTCCACAGATACGCAGTATTTT.

V and J are TRBV7-9 and TRBJ1-2; D gene ambiguous. The CDR3 runs 13 residues. From germline, CDR1 is SEHNR and CDR2 FQNEAQ (reference sequence). The ends were cut back, 5 bases at V and 8 bases at J, with 15 bases in the middle. CDR3 sequence (DNA): TGTGCCAGCAGCCCCCTTACCCCGAACGGCTACACCTTC. This encodes CASSPLTPNGYTF.

In its sample, this clone was seen once. This chain joins TRBV5-6 and TRBJ2-1; 12 positions agree with TRBD1. CDR1 SGHDT and CDR2 YYEEEE come from the germline V gene. Trimming at V came to 1 base and at J to 4 bases, leaving 6 bases not matched to a gene. The CDR3 spans 17 residues. Here the CDR3 reads CASSLLPGQGAYNEQFF. The CDR3 nucleotides read TGTGCCAGCAGCTTGTTGCCGGGACAGGGGGCATACAATGAGCAGTTCTTC.

This sequence joins TRBV9 and TRBJ2-2; the D is unclear. V lost 0 bases to trimming and J lost 0 bases, with 9 bases between them. The length of the CDR3 is 16 residues. CDR1 is SGDLS and CDR2 is YYNGEE in the germline V gene. CDR3: CASSVDWEANTGELFF. As DNA, the CDR3 is TGTGCCAGCAGCGTAGACTGGGAAGCGAACACCGGGGAGCTGTTTTTT.

This sequence joins TRBV9 and TRBJ2-7; possibly TRBD1 or TRBD2 for D (6 bases each). This CDR3 region has 14 residues. V was shortened by 4 bases and J by 1 base, with 12 bases between the two germline ends. Germline CDR1 is SGDLS and CDR2 is YYNGEE. This CDR3 reads CASSTGGTSYEQYF. Here the CDR3 DNA reads TGTGCCAGCAGCACCGGGGGCACTTCCTACGAGCAGTACTTC.

The CDR3 loop is CASSPVTGKHTDTQYF. The CDR3 bases are TGCGCCAGCAGCCCAGTGACAGGGAAACACACAGATACGCAGTATTTT. The rearrangement joins TRBV5-1 to TRBJ2-3, with 7 positions matching TRBD1. This CDR3 spans 16 amino acids. Per the germline V gene, CDR1 is SGHRS and CDR2 is YFSETQ. V lost 4 bases and J lost 2; bases outside the gene matches: 10.

J is TRBJ2-4 and V is TRBV4-1; tentatively, D is TRBD2 (5 bases). Germline V gene lookup returns CDR1 MGHRA and CDR2 YSYEKL. Trimming left V 2 bases short and J 0 bases short, with 8 bases between. This CDR3 is 15 amino acids long. The CDR3: CASSQIGLAKNIQYF. The CDR3 DNA follows: TGCGCCAGCAGCCAAATAGGACTAGCCAAAAACATTCAGTACTTC.

Only one count was recorded for this clone. The chain combines TRBV12-2 with TRBJ2-7; the D call in the table, TRBD2, was not verified against the DNA. TRBV12-2 is a pseudogene locus. CDR3 length equals 17 residues. The CDR3 nucleotides are TGTGCAAGTCGCTTCCCCGGGACTAGCGGGGGGGGCTACGAGCAGTACTTC. Translating gives CASRFPGTSGGGYEQYF.